This entry lists 6 T cell receptor beta chains sequenced from one sample in a study of CD8 T cells in ankylosing spondylitis. MiXCR was run by TCRdb on the 5' RACE reads, yielding one entry per CDR3 protein. The sample holds 250,000 to 300,000 distinct CDR3 sequences, 20% seen once. What was sequenced was blood, either unsorted or a sorted T cell fraction (not recorded which). The receptors were gathered from a male donor with ankylosing spondylitis or in good health (not recorded which).

This clonotype is a singleton in its sample. The rearrangement uses TRBV7-2 and TRBJ1-1, with D unclear. Germline CDR1 and CDR2: SGHTA and FQGNSA. This CDR3 has 11 residues. V lost 7 bases and J lost 7, with 10 bases in between. This CDR3 reads CASTPKLEAFF. DNA of the CDR3: TGTGCCAGCACCCCCAAACTTGAAGCTTTCTTT. Supplemented by reference TRBV7-2 and TRBJ1-1, the full variable domain reads GAGVSQSPSNKVTEKGKDVELRCDPISGHTALYWYRQSLGQGLEFLIYFQGNSAPDKSGLPSDRFSAERTGGSVSTLTIQRTQQEDSAVYLCASTPKLEAFFGQGTRLTVV.

A few counts support this clonotype. CDR3 sequence (DNA): TGTGCCAGCAGCCCGTGGACTAGCGGGGGGGCAACAGATACGCAGTATTTT. Translated, it gives CASSPWTSGGATDTQYF. This chain uses TRBV4-2 with TRBJ2-3; 15 bases align to TRBD2. Germline V gene sequence: CDR1 LGHNA, CDR2 YNFKEQ. Losses at the gene ends were 4 bases for V and 3 bases for J; bases not matched to a gene: 5. The CDR3 is 17 amino acids.

The chain has TRBV27 and TRBJ2-1; 9 bases agree with TRBD2. Germline V gives CDR1 MNHEY, CDR2 SMNVEV (reference sequence). This CDR3 comprises 15 residues. V dropped 4 bases and J dropped 8; count of bases not matched to a gene: 9. CDR3 residues: CASSYEAGGFHEQFF. Written as DNA, the CDR3 is TGTGCCAGCAGTTATGAAGCGGGAGGTTTTCATGAGCAGTTCTTC.

This clonotype was counted ten times or more. CDR3 coding DNA: TGCAGTGCCGGGACTAGCGGGAGGCCCTACGAGCAGTACGTC. Amino acids: CSAGTSGRPYEQYV. The chain has TRBV20-1 and TRBJ2-7; 15 nucleotides align to TRBD2. Germline V gives CDR1 DFQATT, CDR2 SNEGSKA (reference sequence). Germline trimming cut 6 bases from V and 2 bases from J; bases unmatched to any gene: 2. The CDR3 has 14 residues.

The rearrangement links TRBV5-1 to TRBJ2-5; the D is unclear. The CDR3 has 14 amino acids. Germline lookup yields CDR1 SGHRS and CDR2 YFSETQ. The V end lost 4 bases, the J end lost 1 base, and 11 bases lay between the germline ends. The CDR3 coding sequence is TGCGCCAGCAGCCCCTTTAGTGTCCAAGAGACCCAGTACTTC. Amino acids: CASSPFSVQETQYF.

This clonotype has only a few counts. This rearrangement joins TRBV6-1 to TRBJ2-5; TRBD2 agrees at 9 bases. This CDR3 has 16 residues. Germline CDR1 and CDR2: MNHNS and SASEGT. With V trimmed by 1 base and J by 1 base, 4 bases remained unmatched. The CDR3 here is CASSEEVAGAQETQYF. The DNA for the CDR3 is TGTGCCAGCAGTGAAGAAGTAGCGGGGGCCCAAGAGACCCAGTACTTC.